These 12 T cell receptor beta chains were all obtained from the same sample, sequenced in a study of blood T cell repertoires in COVID-19. Data came from immunoSEQ multiplex PCR; TCRdb stores just in-frame clones and leaves some out. The sample shows 80,000 to 95,000 clones, 81% of them seen only once. Sequencing was carried out using peripheral blood. The receptors here all came from a man at least 80 years old with active or convalescent COVID-19.

The genes are TRBV7-8 and TRBJ1-5; maybe TRBD1 (5 bases). This CDR3 spans 14 amino acids. V was cut by 5 bases and J by 4 bases, with 12 bases left in between. CDR1 and CDR2 from the germline V gene are SGHVS and FQNEAQ. This CDR3 reads CASSRGRGNQPQHF. As DNA, the CDR3 is TGTGCCAGCAGCCGGGGACGGGGGAATCAGCCCCAGCATTTT.

This chain joins TRBV7-2 and TRBJ2-3, with D possibly being TRBD2 (5 bases). Trimming pared 5 bases from V and 3 bases from J, leaving 18 bases between. CDR3 length: 16 residues. The germline V gene encodes CDR1 SGHTA and CDR2 FQGNSA. The CDR3 DNA reads TGTGCCAGCAGCCCCCAGGCGGGCATCCCAACAGATACGCAGTATTTT. It specifies CASSPQAGIPTDTQYF.

This chain links TRBV6-6 with TRBJ2-6, with D tentatively TRBD1 (6 bases). The CDR3 consists of 15 residues. Per germline, CDR1 MNHNY and CDR2 SVGAGI (reference sequence). The ends were cut back, 7 bases at V and 4 bases at J, with 14 bases in the middle. CDR3 nucleotides: TGTGCCAGCAAAGAACAGGGTGCCGGGGCCAACGTCCTGACTTTC. It yields the protein CASKEQGAGANVLTF.

This clone was seen only a few times. This chain connects TRBV29-1 to TRBJ1-5, with TRBD1 identical over 8 bases. The germline gives CDR1 SQVTM, CDR2 ANQGSEA. This CDR3 region has 13 residues. V shed 7 bases, J shed 6 bases, and the junction held 8 bases outside the gene matches. CDR3: CSARQGLGQPQHF. DNA for the CDR3: TGCAGCGCTAGACAGGGGTTAGGTCAGCCCCAGCATTTT.

Details on this clone: The identical CDR3 is also encoded by other nucleotide sequences in the sample. The chain uses TRBV19 and TRBJ2-2, with 7 bases matching TRBD1. The junction had 4 bases not matched to a gene; V was cut back by 3 bases and J by 0 bases. This CDR3 region has 16 residues. From germline, CDR1 is LNHDA and CDR2 SQIVND (reference sequence). CDR3 nucleotides: TGTGCCAGTAGTATTGCCGGGACAGCGAACACCGGGGAGCTGTTTTTT. This sequence encodes CASSIAGTANTGELFF.

This clone was seen just once. The V and J genes are TRBV13 and TRBJ2-3, with 11 nucleotides matching TRBD2. The CDR3 is made up of 16 amino acids. Germline trimming cut 0 bases from V and 6 bases from J; bases unmatched to any gene: 5. Germline CDR1 and CDR2: PRHDT and FYEKMQ (reference sequence). The CDR3 DNA reads as TGTGCCAGCAGCTTAGGTCTAGCGGGGGGTCCGGATACGCAGTATTTT. Its protein is CASSLGLAGGPDTQYF.

The chain joins TRBV11-3 to TRBJ2-7, with TRBD2 identical over 7 bases. CDR3 length equals 15 residues. CDR1 and CDR2 from the germline V gene are SGHNT and YENEEA. V dropped 4 bases and J dropped 3; count of bases not matched to a gene: 9. CDR3 sequence (DNA): TGTGCCAGCAGCTCAGGCGGGGGTCGGAGCTACGAGCAGTACTTC. Amino acids: CASSSGGGRSYEQYF.

The genes are TRBV27 and TRBJ2-2; TRBD2 aligns across 9 bases. The V gene's germline CDR1 is MNHEY and CDR2 SMNVEV (reference sequence). CDR3 size: 16 residues. After removal of 1 base from V and 4 bases from J, the junction contained 4 bases not matched to a gene. The CDR3 loop is CASSLFAGGLTGELFF. In DNA, the CDR3 is TGTGCCAGCAGTTTATTCGCGGGGGGGCTCACCGGGGAGCTGTTTTTT.

This chain joins TRBV6-5 and TRBJ2-1; D might be TRBD2 (6 bases). The V end was cut by 7 bases, the J end by 4 bases, with 14 bases between. The CDR3 covers 14 residues. CDR1 is MNHEY, CDR2 SVGAGI, per germline. CDR3: CASTLSGRYNEQFF. The CDR3 nucleotides read TGTGCCAGCACTCTTTCCGGGAGATACAATGAGCAGTTCTTC.

This chain joins TRBV27 and TRBJ2-7, with D possibly matching TRBD2 (5 bases). Trimming stripped 5 bases from V and 7 bases from J, with 24 bases between. The CDR3 spans 16 residues. Germline V CDR1 and CDR2: MNHEY, SMNVEV (reference sequence). The CDR3 nucleotides are TGTGCCAGCAGTACCACGGGCCTCTCGGGAATCGGAGAGCAGTACTTC. Protein sequence: CASSTTGLSGIGEQYF.

J is TRBJ2-7 and V is TRBV4-1, with D perhaps matching TRBD1 (6 bases). Germline V gives CDR1 MGHRA, CDR2 YSYEKL. V dropped 0 bases and J dropped 6 bases, with 12 bases sitting between them. CDR3 length: 14 residues. CDR3 sequence reads: CASSQDQGFPEQYF. DNA for the CDR3: TGCGCCAGCAGCCAAGATCAGGGGTTCCCCGAGCAGTACTTC.

The V gene is TRBV27, the J gene TRBJ1-2; a possible D gene is TRBD1 (5 bases). Per germline, CDR1 MNHEY and CDR2 SMNVEV (reference sequence). V was trimmed by 5 bases and J by 2 bases, leaving 12 bases between them. The CDR3 is 14 residues long. CDR3 sequence (DNA): TGTGCCAGCAGTCTATATCGACAGAACTATGGCTACACCTTC. Amino acid sequence: CASSLYRQNYGYTF.